Listed here are 18 T cell receptor beta chains from one sample, sequenced in a study of graft-versus-host responses after intestinal transplantation. These receptors lack a known antigen. Only in-frame clones appear in the TCRdb table, and some are missing; sequencing was by immunoSEQ multiplex PCR. The repertoire holds roughly 110,000 clones, with roughly 87% as singletons. The sequencing used unstimulated CD4+ T cells sorted from spleen or lymph node cells, collected before transplant. The receptors shown here come from a human donor who was the organ donor for an intestinal transplant.

The genes are TRBV30 and TRBJ1-1; no firm D call. The CDR3 consists of 15 residues. The germline gives CDR1 GTSNPN, CDR2 SVGIG (reference sequence). The V end was cut by 4 bases, the J end by 1 base, with 16 bases between. In DNA form, the CDR3 reads TGTGCCTGGAAGGTCACAAGGGCGGGGAACACTGAAGCTTTCTTT. This sequence encodes CAWKVTRAGNTEAFF.

The CDR3 bases are TGTGCCAGCAGTGATCGGCAGGGGAGCTCTGGAAACACCATATATTTT. This codes for CASSDRQGSSGNTIYF. The chain has TRBV6-1 and TRBJ1-3, with TRBD1 as a possible D gene (6 bases). This CDR3 comprises 16 residues. Trimming took off 3 bases at V and 0 bases at J, with 12 bases between the two ends. Germline V CDR1 and CDR2: MNHNS, SASEGT.

V is TRBV6-5 and J is TRBJ2-7, with TRBD2 matching 11 bases. Germline CDR1 is MNHEY and CDR2 is SVGAGI. The CDR3 loop spans 15 amino acids. Trimming at V came to 6 bases and at J to 7 bases, leaving 11 bases not matched to a gene. CDR3 residues: CASRALAGGPREQYF. CDR3 nucleotides: TGTGCCAGCAGGGCCTTAGCGGGGGGGCCGAGGGAGCAGTACTTC.

V usage is TRBV6-6 and J usage is TRBJ2-1; 9 nucleotides align to TRBD2. The CDR3 consists of 16 residues. After removal of 5 bases from V and 1 base from J, the junction contained 6 bases not matched to a gene. The germline V gene encodes CDR1 MNHNY and CDR2 SVGAGI (reference sequence). CDR3 DNA: TGTGCCAGCAGTATTAGAGCGGGAGGATCCTACAATGAGCAGTTCTTC. It yields the protein CASSIRAGGSYNEQFF.

The chain joins TRBV5-1 to TRBJ2-3; no clear D gene. Germline lookup yields CDR1 SGHRS and CDR2 YFSETQ. The CDR3 covers 13 residues. V lost 5 bases, J lost 0 bases, and 7 bases lay in between. The CDR3 reads CASSYTSTDTQYF. The CDR3, as DNA: TGCGCCAGCAGTTACACTAGCACAGATACGCAGTATTTT.

V usage is TRBV6-4 and J usage is TRBJ2-2, with 8 bases fitting TRBD2. The ends lost 8 bases at V and 5 bases at J; junction bases unmatched: 7. The germline V gene has CDR1 MRHNA and CDR2 SNTAGT. This CDR3 has 14 amino acids. The CDR3 protein is CASQTSAGTGELFF. Here the CDR3 DNA reads TGTGCCAGCCAGACTAGCGCGGGGACCGGGGAGCTGTTTTTT.

The V call is TRBV7-2, the J call TRBJ2-5, with D hard to call. V lost 5 bases to trimming and J lost 13 bases, with 20 bases between them. Germline V gives CDR1 SGHTA, CDR2 FQGNSA. This CDR3 has 13 amino acids. CDR3 residues: CASSRQNNYERYF. The CDR3 DNA reads TGTGCCAGCAGCCGGCAGAACAACTACGAGCGGTACTTC.

By frequency in the sample, this clone is medium-sized. The chain joins TRBV27 to TRBJ2-7, with TRBD2 matching over 8 bases. Per the germline V gene, CDR1 is MNHEY and CDR2 is SMNVEV (reference sequence). Germline trimming cut 6 bases from V and 3 bases from J; bases unmatched to any gene: 7. This CDR3 is 14 amino acids long. This chain's CDR3 is CASSREGNNYEQYF. The DNA for the CDR3 is TGTGCCAGCAGCCGGGAGGGTAATAACTACGAGCAGTACTTC.

The V gene is TRBV5-1, the J gene TRBJ2-7; no reliable D call. The CDR3 runs to 15 residues. The germline gives CDR1 SGHRS, CDR2 YFSETQ. Trimming shortened V by 0 bases and J by 0 bases, and 10 bases separated the two germline ends. CDR3 sequence reads: CASSLVAFSSYEQYF. CDR3 coding DNA: TGCGCCAGCAGCTTGGTGGCCTTTAGCTCCTACGAGCAGTACTTC.

CDR3 nucleotides: TGTGCCAGCAGCTTAGGCGGAACTAGCGGGCCCTCGGCGAATGAGCAGTTCTTC. Translation: CASSLGGTSGPSANEQFF. The chain couples TRBV7-9 to TRBJ2-1, with 9 bases fitting TRBD2. Germline-derived CDR1 and CDR2 are SEHNR and FQNEAQ (reference sequence). The ends lost 1 base at V and 7 bases at J; junction bases unmatched: 14. The CDR3 covers 18 residues.

The V call is TRBV6-1, the J call TRBJ2-7; D is possibly TRBD1 (5 bases). V lost 3 bases to trimming and J lost 4 bases, with 10 bases between them. The CDR3 has 13 amino acids. The V gene's germline CDR1 is MNHNS and CDR2 SASEGT. As DNA, the CDR3 is TGTGCCAGCAGTGACAGGGTAACGTACGAGCAGTACTTC. Translated, it gives CASSDRVTYEQYF.

The chain joins TRBV7-2 to TRBJ1-4; 8 bases align to TRBD1. CDR1 is SGHTA, CDR2 FQGNSA, per germline. The ends lost 5 bases at V and 8 bases at J; junction bases unmatched: 4. CDR3 length: 13 amino acids. The CDR3 is CASSRDRLEKLFF. CDR3 coding DNA: TGTGCCAGCAGCCGGGACAGGCTGGAAAAACTGTTTTTT.

This clone occurred once. The V call is TRBV27, the J call TRBJ1-5, with D tentatively TRBD1 (6 bases). Trimming shortened V by 1 base and J by 0 bases, and 7 bases separated the two germline ends. The CDR3 spans 15 residues. The V gene's germline CDR1 is MNHEY and CDR2 SMNVEV (reference sequence). Here the CDR3 DNA reads TGTGCCAGCAGTTTATTACAGGGTAGCAATCAGCCCCAGCATTTT. Amino acids: CASSLLQGSNQPQHF.

V is TRBV6-5 and J is TRBJ1-4; weak D call: TRBD1 (5 bases). CDR3 size: 14 residues. The V end was cut by 6 bases, the J end by 5 bases, with 13 bases between. Germline V lookup: CDR1 MNHEY, CDR2 SVGAGI. The CDR3 loop is CASSRRGGNEKLFF. As DNA, the CDR3 is TGTGCCAGCAGCCGCCGTGGGGGAAATGAAAAACTGTTTTTT.

V usage is TRBV5-1 and J usage is TRBJ1-1; a possible D gene is TRBD1 (5 bases). CDR3 length: 16 amino acids. CDR1 and CDR2 (germline): SGHRS, YFSETQ. Trimming left V 0 bases short and J 0 bases short, with 12 bases between. CDR3 amino acids: CASSLAGGRMNTEAFF. DNA for the CDR3: TGCGCCAGCAGCTTGGCCGGGGGACGGATGAACACTGAAGCTTTCTTT.

This chain joins TRBV19 and TRBJ1-2, with D possibly being TRBD1 (6 bases). Germline CDR1 is LNHDA and CDR2 is SQIVND (reference sequence). The CDR3 loop spans 16 amino acids. V was pared by 1 base and J by 4 bases, with 16 bases between. The CDR3 loop reads CASSIGGGRGFYGYTF. The CDR3 coding sequence is TGTGCCAGTAGTATAGGAGGGGGAAGAGGATTCTATGGCTACACCTTC.

This CDR3 is CASSPLDGGGKNIQYF. Here the CDR3 DNA reads TGTGCCAGCTCACCACTTGATGGGGGAGGCAAAAACATTCAGTACTTC. The chain employs TRBV18 and TRBJ2-4; TRBD2 is a possible D gene (6 bases). The CDR3 runs to 16 residues. The germline V and J ends were trimmed by 1 base and 3 bases, with 13 bases remaining between them. Germline CDR1 and CDR2: KGHSH and LQKENI.

This chain uses TRBV19 with TRBJ1-1; 7 nucleotides line up with TRBD1. This CDR3 region has 14 residues. The trim removed 10 bases at V and 4 bases at J, leaving 12 bases unmatched. CDR1 is LNHDA, CDR2 SQIVND, per germline (reference sequence). The CDR3 loop reads CATTGPHRGTEAFF. In DNA form, the CDR3 reads TGTGCCACCACAGGGCCTCACAGGGGCACTGAAGCTTTCTTT.